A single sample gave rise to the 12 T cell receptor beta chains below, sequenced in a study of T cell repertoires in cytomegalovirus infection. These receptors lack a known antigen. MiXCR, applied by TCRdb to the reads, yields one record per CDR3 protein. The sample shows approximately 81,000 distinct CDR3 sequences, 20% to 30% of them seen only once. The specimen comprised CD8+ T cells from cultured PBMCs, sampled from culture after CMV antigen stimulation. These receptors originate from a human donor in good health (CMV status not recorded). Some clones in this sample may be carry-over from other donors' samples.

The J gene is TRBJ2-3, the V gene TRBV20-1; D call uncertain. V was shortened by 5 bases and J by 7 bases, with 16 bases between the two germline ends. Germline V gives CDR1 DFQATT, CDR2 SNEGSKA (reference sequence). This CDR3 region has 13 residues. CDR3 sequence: CSALMELGNTQYF. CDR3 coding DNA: TGCAGTGCTTTAATGGAGCTAGGGAATACGCAGTATTTT.

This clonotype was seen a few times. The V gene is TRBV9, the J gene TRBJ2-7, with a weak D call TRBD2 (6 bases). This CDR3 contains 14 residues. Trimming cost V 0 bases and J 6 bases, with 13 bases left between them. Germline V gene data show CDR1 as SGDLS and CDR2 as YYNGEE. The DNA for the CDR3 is TGTGCCAGCAGCGTAGGGGGAGGAAGGGGCGAGCAGTACTTC. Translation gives CASSVGGGRGEQYF. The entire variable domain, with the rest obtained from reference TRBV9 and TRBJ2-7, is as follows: DSGVTQTPKHLITATGQRVTLRCSPRSGDLSVYWYQQSLDQGLQFLIQYYNGEERAKGNILERFSAQQFPDLHSELNLSSLELGDSALYFCASSVGGGRGEQYFGPGTRLTVT.

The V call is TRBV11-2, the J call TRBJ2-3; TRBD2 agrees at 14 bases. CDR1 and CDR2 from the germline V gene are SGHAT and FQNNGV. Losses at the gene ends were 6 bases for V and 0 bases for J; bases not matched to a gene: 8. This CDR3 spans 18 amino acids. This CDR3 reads CASSTGLAGGISTDTQYF. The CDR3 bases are TGTGCCAGCAGTACCGGACTAGCGGGGGGTATTAGCACAGATACGCAGTATTTT. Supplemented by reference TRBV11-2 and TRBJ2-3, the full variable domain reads EAGVAQSPRYKIIEKRQSVAFWCNPISGHATLYWYQQILGQGPKLLIQFQNNGVVDDSQLPKDRFSAERLKGVDSTLKIQPAKLEDSAVYLCASSTGLAGGISTDTQYFGPGTRLTVL.

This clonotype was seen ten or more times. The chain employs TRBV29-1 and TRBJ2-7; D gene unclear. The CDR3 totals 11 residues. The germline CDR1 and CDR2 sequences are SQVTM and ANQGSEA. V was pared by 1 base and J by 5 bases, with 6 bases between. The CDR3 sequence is CSVEAGNEQYF. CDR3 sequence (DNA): TGCAGCGTTGAAGCTGGGAACGAGCAGTACTTC.

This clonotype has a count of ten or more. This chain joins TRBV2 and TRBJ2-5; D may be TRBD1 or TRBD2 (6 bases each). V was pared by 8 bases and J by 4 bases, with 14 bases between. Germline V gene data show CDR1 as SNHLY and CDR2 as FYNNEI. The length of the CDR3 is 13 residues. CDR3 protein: CASGLGGRETQYF. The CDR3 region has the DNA TGTGCCAGCGGGTTGGGGGGCCGAGAGACCCAGTACTTC.

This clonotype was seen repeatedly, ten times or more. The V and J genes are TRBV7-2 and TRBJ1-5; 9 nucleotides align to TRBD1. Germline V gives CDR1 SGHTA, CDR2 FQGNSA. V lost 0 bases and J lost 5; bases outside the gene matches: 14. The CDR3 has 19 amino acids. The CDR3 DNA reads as TGTGCCAGCAGCTTAGCCCGACTTACCGGGACAGGGAAGGATCAGCCCCAGCATTTT. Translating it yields CASSLARLTGTGKDQPQHF.

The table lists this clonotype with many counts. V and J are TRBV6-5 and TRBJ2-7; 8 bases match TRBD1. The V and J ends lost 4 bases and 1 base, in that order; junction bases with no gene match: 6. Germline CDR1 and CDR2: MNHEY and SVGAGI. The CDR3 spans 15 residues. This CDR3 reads CASSSDRGVSYEQYF. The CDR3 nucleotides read TGTGCCAGCAGTTCTGACAGGGGAGTTTCCTACGAGCAGTACTTC.

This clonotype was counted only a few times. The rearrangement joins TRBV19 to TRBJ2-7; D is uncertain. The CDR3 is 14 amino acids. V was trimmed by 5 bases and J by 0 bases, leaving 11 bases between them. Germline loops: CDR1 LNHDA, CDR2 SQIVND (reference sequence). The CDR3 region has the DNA TGTGCCAGTAGTGGGTACGGAGCCTCCTACGAGCAGTACTTC. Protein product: CASSGYGASYEQYF.

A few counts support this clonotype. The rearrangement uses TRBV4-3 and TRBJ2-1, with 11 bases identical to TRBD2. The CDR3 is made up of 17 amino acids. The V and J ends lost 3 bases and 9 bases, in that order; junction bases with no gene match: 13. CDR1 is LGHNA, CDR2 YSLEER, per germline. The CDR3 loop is CASSQGTTSGSRGEQFF. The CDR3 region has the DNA TGCGCCAGCAGCCAGGGGACTACTAGCGGGAGTAGGGGTGAGCAGTTCTTC.

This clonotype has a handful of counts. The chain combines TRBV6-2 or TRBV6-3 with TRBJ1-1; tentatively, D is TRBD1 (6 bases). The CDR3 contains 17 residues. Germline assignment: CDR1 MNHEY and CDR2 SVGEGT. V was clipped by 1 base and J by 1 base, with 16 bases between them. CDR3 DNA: TGTGCCAGCAGTTACTTTCCAGGGGTGGGGCGGAACACTGAAGCTTTCTTT. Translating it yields CASSYFPGVGRNTEAFF.

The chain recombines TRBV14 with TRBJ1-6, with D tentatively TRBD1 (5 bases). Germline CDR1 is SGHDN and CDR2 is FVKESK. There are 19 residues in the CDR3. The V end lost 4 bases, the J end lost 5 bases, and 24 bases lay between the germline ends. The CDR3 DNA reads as TGTGCCAGCAGCCGAGGGGACTCTGGCAGAGGACCCCATAATTCACCCCTCCACTTT. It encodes CASSRGDSGRGPHNSPLHF.

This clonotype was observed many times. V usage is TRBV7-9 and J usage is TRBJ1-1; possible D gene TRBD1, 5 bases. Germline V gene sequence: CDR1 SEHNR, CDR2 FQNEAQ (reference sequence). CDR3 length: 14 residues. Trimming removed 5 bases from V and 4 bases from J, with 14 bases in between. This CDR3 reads CASSPGSGFTEAFF. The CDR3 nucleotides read TGTGCCAGCAGCCCAGGGAGTGGGTTCACTGAAGCTTTCTTT.